The present entry profiles one T cell receptor beta chain with its context. The data originate from a study of blood T cell repertoires in COVID-19. The overall study: T cells, B-cell-depleted T cells, or PBMCs supplied cDNA or gDNA.

Sequenced by immunoSEQ multiplex PCR; TCRdb stores in-frame clones only, minus some. The sample records hundreds of thousands of clones, roughly 80% being singletons. CDR1 is SEHNR, CDR2 FQNEAQ, per germline (reference sequence). V lost 5 bases, J lost 11 bases, and 10 bases stayed unmatched. The CDR3 contains 15 residues. The receptor was isolated from a man at least 80 years old with acute or convalescent COVID-19. The sequenced material came from peripheral blood. J is TRBJ1-6 and V is TRBV7-9, with 9 bases fitting TRBD1. CDR3 nucleotide sequence: TGTGCCAGCAGCCAGGGACAGGGCGGGATCCCACCCCTCCACTTT. The encoded protein is CASSQGQGGIPPLHF.